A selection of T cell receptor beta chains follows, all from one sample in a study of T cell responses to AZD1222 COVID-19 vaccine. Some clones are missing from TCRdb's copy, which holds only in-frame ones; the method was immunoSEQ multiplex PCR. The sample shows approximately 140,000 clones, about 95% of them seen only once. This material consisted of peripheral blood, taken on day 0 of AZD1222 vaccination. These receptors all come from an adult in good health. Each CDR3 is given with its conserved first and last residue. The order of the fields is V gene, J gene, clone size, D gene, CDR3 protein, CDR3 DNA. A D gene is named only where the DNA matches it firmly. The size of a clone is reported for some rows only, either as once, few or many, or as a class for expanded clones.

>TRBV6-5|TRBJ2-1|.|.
CASSYRERYNEQFF
TGTGCCAGCAGTTACCGGGAGCGCTACAATGAGCAGTTCTTC
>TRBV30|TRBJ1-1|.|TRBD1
CAWRKQGYTEAFF
TGTGCCTGGAGGAAACAGGGGTACACTGAAGCTTTCTTT
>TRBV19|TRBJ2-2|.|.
CATSASPLGGTRRSTGELFF
TGTGCCACTAGTGCCAGTCCCTTGGGAGGAACCCGGAGGAGCACCGGGGAGCTGTTTTTT
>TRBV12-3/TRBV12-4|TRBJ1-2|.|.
CASSWGKFSGYTF
TGTGCCAGCAGTTGGGGGAAATTTAGTGGCTACACCTTC
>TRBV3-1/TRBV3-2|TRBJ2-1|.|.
CASSQEGSEQFF
TGTGCCAGCAGCCAAGAAGGTAGTGAGCAGTTCTTC
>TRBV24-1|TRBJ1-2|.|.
CATSDAEGYTF
TGTGCCACCAGTGATGCAGAGGGCTACACCTTC
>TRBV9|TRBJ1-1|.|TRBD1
CASSVSPGTVEAFF
TGTGCCAGCAGCGTATCTCCCGGGACAGTTGAAGCTTTCTTT
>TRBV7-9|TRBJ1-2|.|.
CASSLLSRQAHNYGYTF
TGTGCCAGCAGCTTACTGAGCCGGCAGGCCCATAACTATGGCTACACCTTC
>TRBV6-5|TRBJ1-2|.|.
CASRRIGPNYGYTF
TGTGCCAGCAGGAGGATAGGGCCTAACTATGGCTACACCTTC
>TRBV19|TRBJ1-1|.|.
CASSIYRNTEAFF
TGTGCCAGTAGTATATACAGGAACACTGAAGCTTTCTTT
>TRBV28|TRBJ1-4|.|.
CASSPFPRWGVDEKLFF
TGTGCCAGCAGTCCTTTCCCCCGGTGGGGTGTGGATGAAAAACTGTTTTTT
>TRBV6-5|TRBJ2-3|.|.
CASRSRLGDTQYF
TGTGCCAGCAGATCACGGCTGGGCGATACGCAGTATTTT
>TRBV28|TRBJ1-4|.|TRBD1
CASTSFTTQGANEKLFF
TGTGCCAGCACTAGTTTCACCACCCAGGGGGCTAATGAAAAACTGTTTTTT
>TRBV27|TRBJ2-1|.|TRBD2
CASRLAGAAYNEQFF
TGTGCCAGCAGGCTAGCGGGAGCAGCCTACAATGAGCAGTTCTTC
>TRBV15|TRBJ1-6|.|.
CATSRGRDNSPLHF
TGTGCCACCAGCAGGGGCAGAGATAATTCACCCCTCCACTTT
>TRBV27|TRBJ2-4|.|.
CASSPTGNIQYF
TGTGCCAGCAGTCCAACAGGGAACATTCAGTACTTC
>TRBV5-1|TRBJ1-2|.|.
CASSLGRGKDYGYTF
TGCGCCAGCAGCTTGGGAAGGGGAAAGGACTATGGCTACACCTTC
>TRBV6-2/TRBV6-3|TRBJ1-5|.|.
CASSYSKRDQPQHF
TGTGCCAGCAGTTACTCGAAGAGGGATCAGCCCCAGCATTTT
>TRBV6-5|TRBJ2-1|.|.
CASKPRRSYNEQFF
TGTGCCAGCAAGCCCCGGCGCTCCTACAATGAGCAGTTCTTC
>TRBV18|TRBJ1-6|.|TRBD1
CANSPGTGVSPLHF
TGTGCCAACTCACCGGGGACAGGGGTTTCACCCCTCCACTTT
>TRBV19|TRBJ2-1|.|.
CASSIEAGLGEQFF
TGTGCCAGTAGTATAGAGGCAGGGCTGGGTGAGCAGTTCTTC
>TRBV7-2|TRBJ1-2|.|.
CASSARTDYGYTF
TGTGCCAGCAGCGCCCGGACAGACTATGGCTACACCTTC
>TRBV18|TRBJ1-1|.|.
CASSPDRQNTEAFF
TGTGCCAGCTCACCTGACAGGCAGAACACTGAAGCTTTCTTT
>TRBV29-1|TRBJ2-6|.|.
CSAVLGNSGANVLTF
TGCAGCGCAGTGCTTGGGAACTCTGGGGCCAACGTCCTGACTTTC
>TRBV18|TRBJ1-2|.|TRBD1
CASSPPSRDREDGYTF
TGTGCCAGCTCACCACCCAGCCGGGACAGGGAGGATGGCTACACCTTC
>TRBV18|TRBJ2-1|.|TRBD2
CASSPPASGGNNEQFF
TGTGCCAGCTCACCACCGGCTAGCGGAGGGAACAATGAGCAGTTCTTC
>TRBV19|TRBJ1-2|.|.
CASTPPGTLANYGYTF
TGTGCCAGTACCCCGCCGGGAACCCTAGCTAACTATGGCTACACCTTC
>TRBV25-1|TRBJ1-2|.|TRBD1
CASREQGAIYGYTF
TGTGCCAGCAGGGAGCAGGGGGCGATCTATGGCTACACCTTC
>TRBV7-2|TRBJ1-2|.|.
CASTEPGAGNYGYTF
TGTGCCAGCACCGAACCAGGGGCCGGGAACTATGGCTACACCTTC
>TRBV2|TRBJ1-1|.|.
CASSEEGPLRAFF
TGTGCCAGCAGTGAAGAGGGGCCCCTTCGTGCTTTCTTT
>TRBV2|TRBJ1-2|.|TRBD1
CASSLLPGQAGGGYTF
TGTGCCAGCAGTCTTCTGCCTGGACAGGCGGGGGGAGGCTACACCTTC
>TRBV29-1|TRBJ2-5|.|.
CSVAMGAETQYF
TGCAGCGTTGCGATGGGGGCCGAGACCCAGTACTTC
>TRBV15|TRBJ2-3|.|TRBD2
CATRDLGLAGITDTQYF
TGTGCCACCCGCGACTTAGGGCTAGCGGGGATCACAGATACGCAGTATTTT
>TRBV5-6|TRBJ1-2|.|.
CASSSTVYGYTF
TGTGCCAGCAGCTCTACGGTATATGGCTACACCTTC
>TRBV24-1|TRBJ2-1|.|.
CATSDTGVGNEQFF
TGTGCCACCAGTGATACCGGGGTAGGGAATGAGCAGTTCTTC
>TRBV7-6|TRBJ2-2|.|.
CASSLVSQVAGELFF
TGTGCCAGCAGCTTAGTATCCCAGGTTGCCGGGGAGCTGTTTTTT
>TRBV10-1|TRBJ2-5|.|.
CASTPRLVKETQYF
TGCGCCAGCACCCCTCGACTTGTTAAAGAGACCCAGTACTTC
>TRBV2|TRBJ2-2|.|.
CASSEAVGAAGELFF
TGTGCCAGCAGTGAAGCGGTAGGGGCCGCCGGGGAGCTGTTTTTT
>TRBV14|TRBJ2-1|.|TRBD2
CASSRGTSMYEQFF
TGTGCCAGCAGCCGAGGGACTAGCATGTATGAGCAGTTCTTC
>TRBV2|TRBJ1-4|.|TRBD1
CASGRQGQTNEKLFF
TGTGCCAGCGGGAGACAGGGACAAACTAATGAAAAACTGTTTTTT
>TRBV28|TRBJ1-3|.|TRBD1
CASSSAAWTGRSGNTIYF
TGTGCCAGCAGTTCCGCGGCTTGGACAGGGCGCTCTGGAAACACCATATATTTT
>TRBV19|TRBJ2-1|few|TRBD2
CASSGLAGGSIEQFF
TGTGCCAGTAGCGGTCTAGCGGGGGGGTCGATTGAGCAGTTCTTC
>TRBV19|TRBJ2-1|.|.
CASSIPLALNYYNEQFF
TGTGCCAGTAGTATACCTCTAGCTTTGAACTACTACAATGAGCAGTTCTTC